Listed below are T cell receptor beta chains from one sample, sequenced in a study of cytomegalovirus exposure and HLA in healthy donors. TCRdb's copy holds only in-frame clones and misses some; the assay was immunoSEQ multiplex PCR. In the table there are about 100,000 clones, approximately 81% of which are singletons. Sequencing was carried out using PBMCs. These receptors were obtained from a woman in her seventies in good health and CMV-seropositive. The CDR3 runs from the conserved cysteine through the conserved F or W. A D gene is named only where the DNA matches it firmly. Not every row has a clone size; where given, it reads once, few, many or a size class.

size,V,J,D,DNA,CDR3
NA,TRBV6-1,TRBJ2-7,TRBD1,TGTGCCAGCAGTCCCAGAGGGGGCGGCGAGCAGTACTTC,CASSPRGGGEQYF
NA,TRBV7-9,TRBJ2-1,TRBD1,TGTGCCAGCAGCCCCCGGACAGGGGGGGATGAGCAGTTCTTC,CASSPRTGGDEQFF
NA,TRBV5-1,TRBJ2-7,TRBD1,TGCGCCAGCAGCCTAGGACAGGGTGGAGACGAGCAGTACTTC,CASSLGQGGDEQYF
NA,TRBV5-1,TRBJ2-7,TRBD2,TGCGCCAGCAGCATCGCTAGCGGGAGGGCCGACGAGCAGTACTTC,CASSIASGRADEQYF
NA,TRBV5-4,TRBJ2-5,TRBD1,TGTGCCAGCAGCTTCACAGGGGGCTCCCAAGAGACCCAGTACTTC,CASSFTGGSQETQYF
NA,TRBV28,TRBJ1-4,NA,TGTGCCAGCAGTTTACCCACGACGGGTGAAAAACTGTTTTTT,CASSLPTTGEKLFF
NA,TRBV7-8,TRBJ1-3,TRBD1,TGTGCCAGCAGCCACCGACAGGGGGCATTCTCTGGAAACACCATATATTTT,CASSHRQGAFSGNTIYF
NA,TRBV19,TRBJ1-2,TRBD1,TGTGCCAGTAGTATTCCCTGGGACAGGGGGCATGGCTACACCTTC,CASSIPWDRGHGYTF
NA,TRBV18,TRBJ2-5,TRBD1,TGTGCCAGTCAGAACAGGGGCGAGGAGACCCAGTACTTC,CASQNRGEETQYF
once,TRBV7-2,TRBJ2-5,TRBD2,TGTGCCAGCAGTCCCGGGACTAGCTTTGTCGGGACCCAGTACTTC,CASSPGTSFVGTQYF
NA,TRBV5-5,TRBJ2-7,TRBD1,TGTGCCAGCAGCTTCTCCAGGGGGTACGAGCAGTACTTC,CASSFSRGYEQYF
NA,TRBV7-2,TRBJ2-3,NA,TGTGCCAGCAGCTTGAGTTACACAGATACGCAGTATTTT,CASSLSYTDTQYF
NA,TRBV6-1,TRBJ2-7,TRBD2,TGTGCCAGCAGTGGCCCCGGGACTAGCGGGGAGAGCTTCTACGAGCAGTACTTC,CASSGPGTSGESFYEQYF
NA,TRBV9,TRBJ1-1,NA,TGTGCCAGCAGCCCCCATTCGCGGGGGGGGACTGAAGCTTTCTTT,CASSPHSRGGTEAFF
few,TRBV9,TRBJ1-4,NA,TGTGCCAGCAGCGTAGACCAGGGAGGTGAAAAACTGTTTTTT,CASSVDQGGEKLFF
NA,TRBV18,TRBJ1-5,TRBD1,TGTGCCAGCTCACCACTCGCAGGGGGGATTAGCAATCAGCCCCAGCATTTT,CASSPLAGGISNQPQHF